This paragraph reports one T cell receptor (beta chain). The data were taken from a study of follicular helper T cells after annual influenza vaccination. At the level of the study: Sampling occurred days 0, 7 and 28 after each influenza vaccination.

Time point defined: 2014-2015 season, pre-vaccination. Between about 35 and 110 mL of blood was drawn per time point. The assay was immunoSEQ multiplex PCR, and TCRdb's table has in-frame clones only and misses some. The sample lists thousands of clones; 70% to 85% were seen once. The CDR3 is 15 residues long. Deletions cut 7 bases from V and 0 bases from J, with 10 bases between. Germline V gene data show CDR1 as LNHDA and CDR2 as SQIVND (reference sequence). The sequencing here drew on CXCR5+ CD38- circulating T follicular helper cells from blood, taken on the day of influenza vaccination. The subset: circulating Tfh, non-naive CD4+CXCR5+PD-1+ (ICOS+CD38+ or ICOS-CD38-). This receptor was identified in an adult who received the influenza vaccine. The chain combines TRBV19 with TRBJ2-6; D uncertain. CDR3: CASTSRLSGANVLTF. Written as DNA, the CDR3 is TGTGCCAGTACCTCGCGCCTCTCTGGGGCCAACGTCCTGACTTTC.